This T cell receptor beta chain comes out of a study of T cells and copy number aberrations in small-cell lung cancer. Donors had limited-stage small-cell lung cancer, resected between 2008 and 2020. All donors were smokers or heavy second-hand smokers. Normal lung tissue came from at least 2 cm beyond the tumor margin and showed no malignant cells. The V and J ends lost 0 bases and 6 bases, in that order; junction bases with no gene match: 3. The CDR3 covers 14 residues. CDR1 and CDR2 from the germline V gene are MNHNY and SVGAGI (reference sequence). TCRdb's table, derived via immunoSEQ multiplex PCR, lists solely in-frame clones and lacks some. Here the sample spans 9,500 to 10,000 clones, about 80% being singletons. This clone was found a few times.

Sequencing was done on a sample of normal tissue next to the tumor. The chain is built from TRBV6-6 and TRBJ1-2; 8 positions match TRBD1. The TCR sequence derives from a man in his fifties or sixties with small cell lung cancer. The CDR3: CASSYSSGGDGYTF. CDR3 nucleotides: TGTGCCAGCAGTTACTCTTCAGGGGGCGATGGCTACACCTTC.